This T cell receptor (beta chain) derives from a study of blood T cell repertoires in COVID-19. Whole-study context: Samples came from the United States, Italy and Spain, spanning acute and convalescent COVID-19. Sources were T cells, B-cell-depleted T cells, or PBMCs; the material itself was cDNA or gDNA.

This clone was seen only once. In the original workflow: Reference gene primer amplification in the assay estimated nucleated cell counts. Assay: immunoSEQ multiplex PCR; the TCRdb copy retains only in-frame clones and omits some. Clone size and V and J calls were adopted from that table, with D and trimming inferred from the DNA. The sample includes around 250,000 clones, roughly 84% of them seen just once. CDR1 and CDR2 from the germline V gene are MNHNS and SASEGT. The CDR3 spans 14 residues. With 3 bases clipped from V and 9 bases from J, the junction kept 6 bases outside the gene matches. The TCR originated in a woman aged 40 to 50 who had recovered from COVID-19. The rearrangement joins TRBV6-1 to TRBJ2-1; 9 bases are shared with TRBD2. Sequencing was done on a sample of peripheral blood. The CDR3 nucleotides read TGTGCCAGCAGTGATTGGACTAGCGAGAGTGAGCAGTTCTTC. This sequence encodes CASSDWTSESEQFF.